Listed below are T cell receptor beta chains from one sample, sequenced in a study of CD8 T cells in ankylosing spondylitis. TCRdb reprocessed the 5' RACE reads via MiXCR and lists one record per CDR3 protein. The table includes over 100,000 distinct CDR3 sequences, 9.5% to 12% detected once. The sequenced sample was blood, either unsorted or a sorted T cell fraction (not recorded which). The origin of the receptors is a female donor with ankylosing spondylitis or in good health (not recorded which). CDR3s include the opening cysteine and the closing phenylalanine or tryptophan. D genes are given only for firm matches. Not all rows give a size; the values are once, few, many and, for expanded clones, a class.

v_gene	j_gene	abundance	d_gene	CDR3aa	CDR3nt
TRBV5-1	TRBJ1-1	many	.	CASSRQDRMNTEAFF	TGCGCCAGCAGTCGCCAGGACAGAATGAACACTGAAGCTTTCTTT
TRBV9	TRBJ2-4	many	.	CASSLGDKGNIQYF	TGTGCCAGCAGCCTGGGAGACAAGGGGAACATTCAGTACTTC
TRBV20-1	TRBJ2-3	many	TRBD1	CSANPGTGSTDTQYF	TGCAGTGCCAACCCCGGGACAGGGAGCACAGATACGCAGTATTTT
TRBV12-3/TRBV12-4	TRBJ2-4	many	.	CASRTGKEGNIQYF	TGTGCCAGCAGGACAGGAAAGGAGGGAAACATTCAGTACTTC
TRBV3-1	TRBJ2-2	many	.	CASSQGTIGELFF	TGTGCCAGCAGCCAAGGGACTATCGGGGAGCTGTTTTTT
TRBV11-2	TRBJ2-3	.	TRBD1	CASSLGTGARDTQYF	TGTGCCAGCAGCCTCGGGACAGGGGCAAGAGATACGCAGTATTTT
TRBV20-1	TRBJ1-5	many	.	CSAGGEQPQHF	TGCAGTGCTGGGGGAGAGCAGCCCCAGCATTTT
TRBV28	TRBJ1-2	many	TRBD1	CASIGAGDSGIHGYTF	TGTGCCAGCATCGGCGCGGGGGACAGCGGGATCCATGGCTACACCTTC
TRBV6-4	TRBJ2-7	many	TRBD2	CASSRTSLGEQYF	TGTGCCAGTTCTCGGACTAGTCTTGGCGAGCAGTACTTC
TRBV2	TRBJ2-7	few	.	CASRLVGWEQYF	TGTGCCAGCAGATTGGTTGGGTGGGAGCAGTACTTC
TRBV5-1	TRBJ2-4	few	.	CASSSSGSPAAKNIQYF	TGCGCCAGCAGCTCCTCGGGGTCCCCGGCCGCCAAAAACATTCAGTACTTC
TRBV7-7	TRBJ2-5	many	.	CASSLGSRGGGGGETQYF	TGTGCCAGCAGCTTGGGAAGTCGAGGTGGAGGGGGAGGAGAGACCCAGTACTTC
TRBV7-9	TRBJ1-4	many	.	CASSLDRVATNEKLFF	TGTGCCAGCAGCTTAGATCGCGTCGCAACTAATGAAAAACTGTTTTTT
TRBV20-1	TRBJ2-1	many	TRBD2	CSARDNGGLWREGNEQFF	TGCAGTGCTAGAGATAATGGGGGGCTCTGGCGGGAGGGCAATGAGCAGTTCTTC
TRBV5-1	TRBJ1-6	many	TRBD1	CASSEGQGTSPLHF	TGCGCCAGCAGCGAGGGACAGGGGACTTCACCCCTCCACTTT
TRBV4-2	TRBJ2-7	many	.	CASSQDGTGSYEQYF	TGTGCCAGCAGCCAAGATGGGACGGGCTCCTACGAGCAGTACTTC
TRBV19	TRBJ1-1	many	TRBD1	CATSTGTNTEAFF	TGTGCCACCTCGACAGGGACGAACACTGAAGCTTTCTTT
TRBV10-3	TRBJ1-1	many	.	CAIGQDSGNTEAFF	TGTGCCATCGGCCAAGACTCCGGGAACACTGAAGCTTTCTTT
TRBV15	TRBJ1-1	many	.	CATSRVRGGRTEAFF	TGTGCCACCAGCAGAGTTAGGGGCGGTCGGACTGAAGCTTTCTTT
TRBV7-2	TRBJ1-1	many	.	CASSPPQRFAEAFF	TGTGCCAGCAGTCCCCCCCAGAGGTTCGCTGAAGCTTTCTTT
TRBV20-1	TRBJ2-1	many	.	CSGLGFNEQFF	TGCAGTGGACTTGGGTTCAATGAGCAGTTCTTC
TRBV28	TRBJ1-1	many	.	CASSFRDSAFF	TGTGCCAGCAGTTTCCGGGACTCAGCTTTCTTT
TRBV11-1	TRBJ2-7	many	.	CASSLAFHRDYEQYF	TGTGCCAGCAGCTTAGCATTCCACCGCGACTACGAGCAGTACTTC